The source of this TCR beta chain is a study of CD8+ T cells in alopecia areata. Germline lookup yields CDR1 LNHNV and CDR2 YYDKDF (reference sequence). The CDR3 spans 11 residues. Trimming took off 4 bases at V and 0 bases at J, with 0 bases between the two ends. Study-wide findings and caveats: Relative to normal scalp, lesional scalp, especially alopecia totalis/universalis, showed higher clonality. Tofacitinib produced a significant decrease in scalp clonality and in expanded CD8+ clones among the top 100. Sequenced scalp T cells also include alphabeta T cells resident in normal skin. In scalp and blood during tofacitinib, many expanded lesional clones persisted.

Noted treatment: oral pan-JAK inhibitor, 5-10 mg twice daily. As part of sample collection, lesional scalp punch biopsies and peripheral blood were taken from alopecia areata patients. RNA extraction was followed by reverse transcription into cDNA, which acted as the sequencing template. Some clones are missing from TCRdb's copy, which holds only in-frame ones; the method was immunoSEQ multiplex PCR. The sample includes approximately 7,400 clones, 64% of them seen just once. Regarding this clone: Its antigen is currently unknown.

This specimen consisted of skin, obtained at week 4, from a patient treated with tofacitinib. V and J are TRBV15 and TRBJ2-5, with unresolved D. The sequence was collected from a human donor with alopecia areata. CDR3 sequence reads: CATSNQETQYF. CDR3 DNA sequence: TGTGCCACCAGCAACCAAGAGACCCAGTACTTC. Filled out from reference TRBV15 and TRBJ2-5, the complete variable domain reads DAMVIQNPRYQVTQFGKPVTLSCSQTLNHNVMYWYQQKSSQAPKLLFHYYDKDFNNEADTPDNFQSRRPNTSFCFLDIRSPGLGDTAMYLCATSNQETQYFGPGTRLLVL.